This TCR beta chain stems from a study of CD8 T cells in Susac syndrome. The germline V gene encodes CDR1 MNHEY and CDR2 SMNVEV (reference sequence). Losses at the gene ends were 5 bases for V and 3 bases for J; bases not matched to a gene: 6. The CDR3 is 16 amino acids. Negative isolation was applied to CD8+ and CD4+ T cells, and FACS enrichment was applied to TEMRA cells. With random hexamers, 0.5 to 1 ug RNA was reverse transcribed. The authors amplified TCR beta CDR3 across 54 Vbeta and 13 Jbeta using immunoSEQ multiplex PCR. TCRdb analysed the immunoSEQ multiplex PCR reads with MiXCR anew, one entry per CDR3 protein. The sample includes 170,000 or so distinct CDR3 sequences, around 94% of them seen just once.

The chain combines TRBV27 with TRBJ2-1, with TRBD2 matching over 11 bases. The sequence was collected from a human donor with Susac syndrome. The sequenced material came from CD4+ T cells from PBMCs. Here the CDR3 DNA reads TGTGCCAGCAGTCGATGGCTAGCGGGGGGCTACAATGAGCAGTTCTTC. It is translated as CASSRWLAGGYNEQFF.